This entry describes one T cell receptor (beta chain). The antigen is not known. The entry originates in a study of cytomegalovirus exposure and HLA in healthy donors. It was with 60 Vbeta and 13 Jbeta primers that the PCR ran. Profiled with immunoSEQ multiplex PCR; TCRdb holds only in-frame clones, not every one. The table records hundreds of thousands of clones, 82% of them present only once. The study's findings and limits: Many donors carried some public TCRs, although rarity characterized most TCR sequences. Analysis was carried out at a later point, and it linked a missense DCLRE1C variant to TCR beta V- and J-gene trimming. Accurate prediction of HLA-A and HLA-B alleles (for most subjects) was reportedly achieved from TCR beta sequences. Prior analysis indicated that the majority of TCR beta V segments exhibited productivity approximately 90% or approximately 30% of the time.

Per the germline V gene, CDR1 is SGHTA and CDR2 is FQGNSA. J was trimmed by 7 bases and V by 3 bases; bases with no gene match: 11. The CDR3 consists of 16 residues. The sequence was collected from a woman aged 40 to 55 in good health and CMV-seronegative. The sequenced sample was PBMCs. The chain couples TRBV7-2 to TRBJ2-1, with 8 positions matching TRBD2. This CDR3 is CASSFLGLAFSNEQFF. The CDR3 region has the DNA TGTGCCAGCAGCTTCCTAGGACTAGCTTTTAGTAATGAGCAGTTCTTC.